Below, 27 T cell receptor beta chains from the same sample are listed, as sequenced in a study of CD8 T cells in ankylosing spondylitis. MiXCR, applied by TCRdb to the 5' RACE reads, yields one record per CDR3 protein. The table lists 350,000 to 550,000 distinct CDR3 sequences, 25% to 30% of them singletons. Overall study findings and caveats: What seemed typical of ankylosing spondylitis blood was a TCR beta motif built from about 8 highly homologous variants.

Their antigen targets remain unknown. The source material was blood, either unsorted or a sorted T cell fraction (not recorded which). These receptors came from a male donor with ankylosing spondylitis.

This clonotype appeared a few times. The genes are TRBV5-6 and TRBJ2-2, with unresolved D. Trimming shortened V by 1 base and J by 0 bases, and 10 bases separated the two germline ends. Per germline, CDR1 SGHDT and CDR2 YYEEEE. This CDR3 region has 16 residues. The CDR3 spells CASSLYYKANTGELFF. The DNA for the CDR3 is TGTGCCAGCAGCTTGTACTACAAAGCGAACACCGGGGAGCTGTTTTTT.

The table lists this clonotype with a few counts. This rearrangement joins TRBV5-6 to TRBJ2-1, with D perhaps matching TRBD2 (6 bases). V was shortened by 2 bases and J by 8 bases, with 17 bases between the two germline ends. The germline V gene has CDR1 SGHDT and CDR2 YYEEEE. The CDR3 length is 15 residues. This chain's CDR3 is CASSLMTRIGYEQFF. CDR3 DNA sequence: TGTGCCAGCAGCTTAATGACTAGAATCGGGTATGAGCAGTTCTTC.

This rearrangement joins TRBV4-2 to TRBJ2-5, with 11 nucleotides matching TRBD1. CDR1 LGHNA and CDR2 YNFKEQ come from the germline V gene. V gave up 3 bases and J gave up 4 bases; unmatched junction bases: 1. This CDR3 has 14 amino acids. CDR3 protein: CASSQGQGVETQYF. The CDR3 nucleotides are TGTGCCAGCAGCCAGGGACAGGGGGTAGAGACCCAGTACTTC.

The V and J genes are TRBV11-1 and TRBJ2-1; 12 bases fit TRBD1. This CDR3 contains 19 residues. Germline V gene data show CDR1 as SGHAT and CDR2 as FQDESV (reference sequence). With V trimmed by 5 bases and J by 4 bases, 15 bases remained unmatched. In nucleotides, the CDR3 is TGTGCCAGCAGCCCTTTAGGGGGGGACAGGGGGCGCAAATACAATGAGCAGTTCTTC. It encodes CASSPLGGDRGRKYNEQFF. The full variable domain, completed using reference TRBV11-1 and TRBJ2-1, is EAEVAQSPRYKITEKSQAVAFWCDPISGHATLYWYRQILGQGPELLVQFQDESVVDDSQLPKDRFSAERLKGVDSTLKIQPAELGDSAMYLCASSPLGGDRGRKYNEQFFGPGTRLTVL.

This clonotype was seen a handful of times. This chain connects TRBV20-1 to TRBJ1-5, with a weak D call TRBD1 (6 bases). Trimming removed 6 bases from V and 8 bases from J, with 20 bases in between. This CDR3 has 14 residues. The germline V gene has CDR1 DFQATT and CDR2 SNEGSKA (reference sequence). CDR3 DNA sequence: TGCAGTGCGCTGACTGGGACACCGGGAGAGCCCCAGCATTTT. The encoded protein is CSALTGTPGEPQHF.

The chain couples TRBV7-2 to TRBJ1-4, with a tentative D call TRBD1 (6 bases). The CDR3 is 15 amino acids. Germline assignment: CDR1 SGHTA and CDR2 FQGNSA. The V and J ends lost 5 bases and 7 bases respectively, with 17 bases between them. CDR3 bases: TGTGCCAGCAGCCCGGGGGCGGTGGGGGGTGAAAAACTGTTTTTT. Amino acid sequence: CASSPGAVGGEKLFF.

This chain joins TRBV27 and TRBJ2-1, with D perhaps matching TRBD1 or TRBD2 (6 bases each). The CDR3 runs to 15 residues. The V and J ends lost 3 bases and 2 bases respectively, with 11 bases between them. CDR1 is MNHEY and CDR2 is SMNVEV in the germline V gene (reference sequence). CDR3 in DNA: TGTGCCAGCAGTTTGGAGGGGGTGGCCTACAATGAGCAGTTCTTC. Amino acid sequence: CASSLEGVAYNEQFF.

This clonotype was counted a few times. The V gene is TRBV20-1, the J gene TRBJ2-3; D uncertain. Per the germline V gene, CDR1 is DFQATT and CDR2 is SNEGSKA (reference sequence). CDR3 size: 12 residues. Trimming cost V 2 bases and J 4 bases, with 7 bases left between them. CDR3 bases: TGCAGTGCTAGAATTTCCCCAGATACGCAGTATTTT. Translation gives CSARISPDTQYF.

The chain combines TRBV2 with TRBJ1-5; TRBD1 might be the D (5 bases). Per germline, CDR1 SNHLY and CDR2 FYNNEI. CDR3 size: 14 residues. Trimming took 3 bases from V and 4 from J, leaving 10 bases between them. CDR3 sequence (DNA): TGTGCCAGCAGTGAGATACAGGTAAATCAGCCCCAGCATTTT. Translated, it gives CASSEIQVNQPQHF.

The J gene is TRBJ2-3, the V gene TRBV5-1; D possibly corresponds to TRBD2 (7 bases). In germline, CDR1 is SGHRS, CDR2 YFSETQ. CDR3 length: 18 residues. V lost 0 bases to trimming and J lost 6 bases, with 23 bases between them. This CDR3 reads CASSLEGLAAGGPDTQYF. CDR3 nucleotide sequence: TGCGCCAGCAGCTTGGAAGGGCTAGCGGCCGGGGGGCCCGATACGCAGTATTTT.

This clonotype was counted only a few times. CDR3 loop: CSARGGADKNIQYF. DNA of the CDR3: TGCAGTGCCCGTGGGGGGGCCGACAAAAACATTCAGTACTTC. The rearrangement joins TRBV20-1 to TRBJ2-4, with D possibly TRBD2 on 7 matching bases. The length of the CDR3 is 14 residues. V lost 6 bases and J 3 bases, leaving 15 bases between the germline ends. CDR1 and CDR2 from the germline V gene are DFQATT and SNEGSKA (reference sequence).

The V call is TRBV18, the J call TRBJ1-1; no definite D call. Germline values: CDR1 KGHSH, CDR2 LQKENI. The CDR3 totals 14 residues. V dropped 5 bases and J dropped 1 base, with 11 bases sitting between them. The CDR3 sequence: CASSSTSQNTEAFF. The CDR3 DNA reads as TGTGCCAGCTCATCTACTTCACAGAACACTGAAGCTTTCTTT.

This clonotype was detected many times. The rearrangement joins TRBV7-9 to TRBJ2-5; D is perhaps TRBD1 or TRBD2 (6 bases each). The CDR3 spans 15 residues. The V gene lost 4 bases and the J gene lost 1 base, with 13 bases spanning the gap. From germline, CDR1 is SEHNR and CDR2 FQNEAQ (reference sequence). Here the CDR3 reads CASSSKGGIQETQYF. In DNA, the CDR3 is TGTGCCAGCAGCTCGAAGGGGGGAATCCAAGAGACCCAGTACTTC.

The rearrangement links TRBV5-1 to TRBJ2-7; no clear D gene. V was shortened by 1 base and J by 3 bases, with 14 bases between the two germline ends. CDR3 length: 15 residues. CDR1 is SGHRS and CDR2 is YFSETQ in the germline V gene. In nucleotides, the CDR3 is TGCGCCAGCAGCTTGTCCCCTTTCGGTCGCTACGAGCAGTACTTC. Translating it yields CASSLSPFGRYEQYF.

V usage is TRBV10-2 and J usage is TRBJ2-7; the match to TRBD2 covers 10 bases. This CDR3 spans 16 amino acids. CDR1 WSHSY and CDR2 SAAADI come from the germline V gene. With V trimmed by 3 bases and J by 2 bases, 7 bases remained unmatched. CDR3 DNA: TGCGCCAGCAGTGACGGCCTAGCGGGAGCTCCCTACGAGCAGTACGTC. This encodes CASSDGLAGAPYEQYV.

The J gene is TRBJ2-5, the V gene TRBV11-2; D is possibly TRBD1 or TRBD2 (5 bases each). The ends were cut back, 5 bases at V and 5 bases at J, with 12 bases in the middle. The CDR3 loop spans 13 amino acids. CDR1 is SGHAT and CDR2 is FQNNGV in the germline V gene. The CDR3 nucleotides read TGTGCCAGCAGCCCGGAGAGGGACGAGACCCAGTACTTC. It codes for CASSPERDETQYF.

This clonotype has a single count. CDR3 DNA: TGTGCTAGTGGTAACGGGGGGCAGCCCCAGCATTTT. Translation gives CASGNGGQPQHF. The V and J genes are TRBV12-5 and TRBJ1-5; D may be TRBD1 (5 bases). CDR3 length equals 12 residues. The germline V gene encodes CDR1 LGHNT and CDR2 FRNRAP. V lost 5 bases and J lost 7, with 9 bases in between.

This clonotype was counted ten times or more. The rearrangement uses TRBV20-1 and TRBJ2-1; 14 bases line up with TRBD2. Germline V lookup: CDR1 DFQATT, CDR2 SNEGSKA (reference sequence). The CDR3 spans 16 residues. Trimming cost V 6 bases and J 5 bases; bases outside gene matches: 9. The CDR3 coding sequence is TGCAGTGCCCCCGGACTAGCGGGGGGCAGGGACAATGAGCAGTTCTTC. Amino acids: CSAPGLAGGRDNEQFF.

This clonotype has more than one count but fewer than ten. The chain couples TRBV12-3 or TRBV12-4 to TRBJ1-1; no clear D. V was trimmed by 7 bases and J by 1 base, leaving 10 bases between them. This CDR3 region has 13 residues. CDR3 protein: CASNLQENTEAFF. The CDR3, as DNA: TGTGCCAGCAACCTGCAGGAGAACACTGAAGCTTTCTTT.

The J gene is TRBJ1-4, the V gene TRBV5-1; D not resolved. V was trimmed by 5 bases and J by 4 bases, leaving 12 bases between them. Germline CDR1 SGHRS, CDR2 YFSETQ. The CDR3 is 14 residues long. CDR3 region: CASRAGPVNEKLFF. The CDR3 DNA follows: TGCGCCAGCAGGGCCGGTCCCGTTAATGAAAAACTGTTTTTT.

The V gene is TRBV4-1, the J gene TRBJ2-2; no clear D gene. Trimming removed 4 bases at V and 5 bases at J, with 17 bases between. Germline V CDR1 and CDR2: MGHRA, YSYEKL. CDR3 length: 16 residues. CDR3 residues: CASSRDPGLLTGELFF. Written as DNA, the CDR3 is TGCGCCAGCAGCCGAGACCCGGGCCTCCTGACCGGGGAGCTGTTTTTT.

The CDR3 here is CASSGDGREAFF. The CDR3 DNA follows: TGTGCCAGCAGTGGCGATGGCCGTGAAGCTTTCTTT. The chain links TRBV2 to TRBJ1-1; D unclear. The CDR3 is 12 amino acids. V was shortened by 4 bases and J by 7 bases, with 10 bases between the two germline ends. Germline V lookup: CDR1 SNHLY, CDR2 FYNNEI.

The DNA for the CDR3 is TGTGCCAGCAGCTTAACCAGGGTCGATGGGAATACGCAGTATTTT. As protein: CASSLTRVDGNTQYF. This chain connects TRBV7-9 to TRBJ2-3; the D gene is possibly TRBD1 (5 bases). The V end lost 2 bases, the J end lost 7 bases, and 16 bases lay between the germline ends. The CDR3 length is 15 residues. Germline V gives CDR1 SEHNR, CDR2 FQNEAQ (reference sequence).

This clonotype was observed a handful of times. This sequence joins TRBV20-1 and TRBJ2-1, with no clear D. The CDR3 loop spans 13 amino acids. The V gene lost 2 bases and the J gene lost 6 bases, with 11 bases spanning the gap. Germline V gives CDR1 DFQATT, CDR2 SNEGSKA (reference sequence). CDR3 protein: CSARLLQTNEQFF. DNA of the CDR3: TGCAGTGCTAGATTATTGCAAACCAATGAGCAGTTCTTC.

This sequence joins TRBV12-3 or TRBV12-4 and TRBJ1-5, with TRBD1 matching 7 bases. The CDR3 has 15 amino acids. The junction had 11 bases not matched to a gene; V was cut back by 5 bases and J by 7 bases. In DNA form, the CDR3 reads TGTGCCAGCAGTACGATACAGGGGAGAAACCAGCCCCAGCATTTT. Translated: CASSTIQGRNQPQHF.

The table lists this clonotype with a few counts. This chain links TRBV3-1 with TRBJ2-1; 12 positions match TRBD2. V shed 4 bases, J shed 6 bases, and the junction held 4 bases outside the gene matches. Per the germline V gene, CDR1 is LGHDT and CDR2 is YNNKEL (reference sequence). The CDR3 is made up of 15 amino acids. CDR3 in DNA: TGTGCCAGCAGCCCACGACTAGCGGGAGCCAATGAGCAGTTCTTC. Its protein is CASSPRLAGANEQFF.

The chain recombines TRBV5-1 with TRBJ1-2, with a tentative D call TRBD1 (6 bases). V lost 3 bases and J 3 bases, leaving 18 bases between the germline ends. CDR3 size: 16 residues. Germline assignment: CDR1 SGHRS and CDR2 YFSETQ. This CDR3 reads CASSSTGTEGDYGYTF. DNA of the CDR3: TGCGCCAGCAGCTCGACAGGTACCGAGGGGGACTATGGCTACACCTTC. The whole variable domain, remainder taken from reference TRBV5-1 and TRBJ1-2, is KAGVTQTPRYLIKTRGQQVTLSCSPISGHRSVSWYQQTPGQGLQFLFEYFSETQRNKGNFPGRFSGRQFSNSRSEMNVSTLELGDSALYLCASSSTGTEGDYGYTFGSGTRLTVV.